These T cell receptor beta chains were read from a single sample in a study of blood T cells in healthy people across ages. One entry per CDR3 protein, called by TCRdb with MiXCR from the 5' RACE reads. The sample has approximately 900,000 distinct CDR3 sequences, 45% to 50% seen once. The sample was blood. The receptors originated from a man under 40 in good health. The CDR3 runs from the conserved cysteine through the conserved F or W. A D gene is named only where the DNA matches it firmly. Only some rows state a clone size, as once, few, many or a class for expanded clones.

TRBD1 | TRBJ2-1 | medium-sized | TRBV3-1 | TGTGCCAGCAGCCAAGCAACAGGGGGTAACAATGAGCAGTTCTTC | CASSQATGGNNEQFF
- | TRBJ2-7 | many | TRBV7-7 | TGTGCTAGCAGCTTTGGCGAGGGAGGCGAGCAGTACTTC | CASSFGEGGEQYF
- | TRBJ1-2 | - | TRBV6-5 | TGTGCCAGCAGTTACGGGCAGGAGAACTATGGCTACACCTTC | CASSYGQENYGYTF
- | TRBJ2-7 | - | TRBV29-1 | TGCAGCGTTGAAGCCGCCGCCCCCTACGAGCAGTACTTC | CSVEAAAPYEQYF
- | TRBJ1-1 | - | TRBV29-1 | TGCAGCGTTGTGGGACGTCGAAGCATGAACACTGAAGCTTTCTTT | CSVVGRRSMNTEAFF
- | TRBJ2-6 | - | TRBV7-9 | TGTGCCAGCAGCTTCACCGTTGGGACTGGGGCCAACGTCCTGACTTTC | CASSFTVGTGANVLTF
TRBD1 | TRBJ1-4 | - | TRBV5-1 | TGCGCCAGCCGGGACAGGGAAGGAGCAACTAATGAAAAACTGTTTTTT | CASRDREGATNEKLFF
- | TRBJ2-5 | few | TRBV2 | TGTGCCAGCAGTGTTTGGGTCCAAGAGACCCAGTACTTC | CASSVWVQETQYF
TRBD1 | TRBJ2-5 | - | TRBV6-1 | TGTGCCAGCAGTCAGGGGGACAGGCAGTACTTC | CASSQGDRQYF
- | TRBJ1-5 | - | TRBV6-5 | TGTGCCAGCAGCACTGACAGCACCAATCAGCCCCAGCATTTT | CASSTDSTNQPQHF
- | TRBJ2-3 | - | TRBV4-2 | TGTGCCAGCAGCCAGTCTACTGGCACGCAGTATTTT | CASSQSTGTQYF
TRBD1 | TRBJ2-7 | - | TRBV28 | TGTGCCAGTAACCCAACAGACAGGGTCTACGAGCAGTACTTC | CASNPTDRVYEQYF
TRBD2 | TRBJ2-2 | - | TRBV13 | TGTGCCAGCAGCTTAGAAGGCGGGGGTCGGGAGCTGTTTTTT | CASSLEGGGRELFF
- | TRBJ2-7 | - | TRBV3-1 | TGTGCCAGCAGCCAAGCCCCCCAGGAGCCAGCCTACGAGCAGTACTTC | CASSQAPQEPAYEQYF
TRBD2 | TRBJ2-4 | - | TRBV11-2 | TGTGCCAGCAGCGCCCGACTAGCGGGGGGCCGTCTAGCCAAAAACATTCAGTACTTC | CASSARLAGGRLAKNIQYF
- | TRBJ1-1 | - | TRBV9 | TGTGCCAGCAGCGCCCACGAGGGGTTCACTGAAGCTTTCTTT | CASSAHEGFTEAFF
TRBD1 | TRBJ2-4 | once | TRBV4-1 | TGCGCCAGCAGCCTCTCCGTCGGGACAGTAAAAAACATTCAGTACTTC | CASSLSVGTVKNIQYF
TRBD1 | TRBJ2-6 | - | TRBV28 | TGTGCCAGCACTCAGTCAGGGGGTTCAGGGGCCAACGTCCTGACTTTC | CASTQSGGSGANVLTF
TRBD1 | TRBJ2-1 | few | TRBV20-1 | TGCAGTGCTAGGAAAACAGGGGGTGGATACAATGAGCAGTTCTTC | CSARKTGGGYNEQFF
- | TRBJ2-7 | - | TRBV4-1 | TGCGCCAGCAGCCAAGTTAGCGGCACCTACGAGCAGTACTTC | CASSQVSGTYEQYF
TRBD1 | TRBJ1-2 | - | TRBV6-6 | TGTGCCAGCACCATGGCCAGGGGGGATGGCTACACCTTC | CASTMARGDGYTF
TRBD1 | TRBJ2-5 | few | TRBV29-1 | TGCAGCGTTGGGTGGACAGGGTTGACGGAGACCCAGTACTTC | CSVGWTGLTETQYF
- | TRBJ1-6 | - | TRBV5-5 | TGTGCCAGCCCGCGGCCGCCAGGGATGGATTCACCCCTCCACTTT | CASPRPPGMDSPLHF
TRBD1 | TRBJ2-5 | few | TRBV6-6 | TGTGCCAGCAGTTTCGGACAGGCTCAAGAGACCCAGTACTTC | CASSFGQAQETQYF
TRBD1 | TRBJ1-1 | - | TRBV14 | TGTGCCAGCAGCCGCTGGACAGGGGAGAACACTGAAGCTTTCTTT | CASSRWTGENTEAFF
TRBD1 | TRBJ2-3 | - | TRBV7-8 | TGTGCCAGCAGCTTAGGGGCAGGGACAGACACAGATACGCAGTATTTT | CASSLGAGTDTDTQYF
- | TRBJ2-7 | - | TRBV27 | TGTGCCAGCAGTTTAATTACGGGGCGGATCGGCGAGCAGTACTTC | CASSLITGRIGEQYF
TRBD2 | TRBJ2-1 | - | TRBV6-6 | TGTGCCAGCAGTTACACGGGGCGGGGGAACTACAATGAGCAGTTCTTC | CASSYTGRGNYNEQFF
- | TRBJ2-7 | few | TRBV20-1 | TGCAGTGCTAGACCGGACATCCACGAGCAGTACTTC | CSARPDIHEQYF
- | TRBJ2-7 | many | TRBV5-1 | TGCGCCAGCAGCTTTCTAAACCAAGGTCTCTACGAGCAGTACTTC | CASSFLNQGLYEQYF
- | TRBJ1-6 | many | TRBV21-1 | TGTGCCAGCAGCAAAGCGGCAGGGGATAATTCACCCCTCCACTTT | CASSKAAGDNSPLHF
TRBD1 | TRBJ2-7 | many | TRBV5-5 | TGTGCCAGCAGCTTGGGTGTGGGACAGGGATCCTACGAGCAGTACTTC | CASSLGVGQGSYEQYF
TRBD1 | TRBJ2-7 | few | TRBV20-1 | TGCAGTGCTCAATTCCCGGGACAGCACTACGAGCAGTACTTC | CSAQFPGQHYEQYF
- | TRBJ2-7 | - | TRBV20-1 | TGCAGTGTTATGTCCGTCGGGTACGAGCAGTACTTC | CSVMSVGYEQYF
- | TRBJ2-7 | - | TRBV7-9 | TGTGCCAGCAGCTTAGGGGGAGGCAGCGGAGGAACCTACGAGCAGTACTTC | CASSLGGGSGGTYEQYF
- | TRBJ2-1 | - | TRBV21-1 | TGTGCCAGCAGCGCTCAGCGGGACAGGGGTGCGAATGAGCAGTTCTTC | CASSAQRDRGANEQFF